Following are 2 T cell receptor beta chains from one sample sequenced in a study of T cells in Graves' hyperthyroidism and ophthalmopathy. TCR beta CDR3 region amplification was performed from RNA transcripts. Carried out on the TCR CDR3, a first-round RT-PCR used the HTBI primer set. Each CDR3 protein gets one entry after TCRdb re-called the multiplex PCR reads with MiXCR. The table records around 620,000 distinct CDR3 sequences, 35% to 55% of them present only once. The sequencing sample was made of peripheral blood or thyroid tissue (not recorded which). These TCRs come from an adult woman with Graves' disease, either hyperthyroidism or ophthalmopathy (not recorded which).

The chain combines TRBV9 with TRBJ1-5, with no clear D. With 3 bases removed from V and 3 bases from J, the gap between germline ends came to 10 bases. The germline gives CDR1 SGDLS, CDR2 YYNGEE. This CDR3 region has 14 residues. CDR3 bases: TGTGCCAGCAGCGGAGGGTCGTTCAATCAGCCCCAGCATTTT. Translating it yields CASSGGSFNQPQHF.

Details on this clonotype: One junction end disagrees with the germline gene, perhaps due to a read error. The rearrangement links TRBV10-3 to TRBJ1-1; a weak D match, TRBD1 (6 bases). Germline CDR1 is ENHRY and CDR2 is SYGVKD. The CDR3 has 11 amino acids. CDR3 sequence (DNA): TGCGCCATCAGTTTCCAGGGGGAAGCTTTCTTT. Residues: CAISFQGEAFF.